The 17 T cell receptor beta chains reported below all come from one sample, sequenced in a study of cytomegalovirus exposure and HLA in healthy donors. PCR employed 60 Vbeta and 13 Jbeta primers. Repertoires were generated with immunoSEQ multiplex PCR, while TCRdb's copy carries only in-frame clones and drops some. The sample has about 150,000 clones, about three quarters seen once. The specimen sequenced was PBMCs. These receptors originate from a woman aged 40 to 50 in good health and CMV-seronegative.

This chain links TRBV6-1 with TRBJ2-1; D perhaps matches TRBD2 (6 bases). V lost 1 base and J 0 bases, leaving 13 bases between the germline ends. The CDR3 spans 17 residues. Germline V lookup: CDR1 MNHNS, CDR2 SASEGT. The DNA of the CDR3 is TGTGCCAGCAGTGAAGGGGGACTGTTGAGCTCCTACAATGAGCAGTTCTTC. It translates to CASSEGGLLSSYNEQFF.

The gene calls are TRBV2 and TRBJ2-7, with D possibly TRBD1 on 5 matching bases. Trimming removed 6 bases from V and 5 bases from J, with 8 bases in between. The CDR3 consists of 11 residues. Germline V gene lookup returns CDR1 SNHLY and CDR2 FYNNEI. The CDR3 DNA follows: TGTGCCAGCAGCCAGGGCCACGAGCAGTACTTC. Its translation is CASSQGHEQYF.

Only one count was recorded for this clone. The CDR3 DNA reads TGTGCCAGCAGTGGCCCAGGGGCCAATGAGCAGTTCTTC. Translation: CASSGPGANEQFF. The gene calls are TRBV6-4 and TRBJ2-1; D perhaps matches TRBD1 (6 bases). This CDR3 contains 13 residues. Germline V CDR1 and CDR2: MRHNA, SNTAGT. With 4 bases removed from V and 6 bases from J, the gap between germline ends came to 10 bases.

The table lists this clone with a few counts. The gene calls are TRBV2 and TRBJ1-1, with D possibly TRBD1 on 5 matching bases. V was trimmed by 5 bases and J by 4 bases, leaving 8 bases between them. The CDR3 contains 12 residues. CDR1 SNHLY and CDR2 FYNNEI come from the germline V gene. The CDR3 here is CASSRGVTEAFF. The CDR3 nucleotides are TGTGCCAGCAGTCGGGGGGTCACTGAAGCTTTCTTT.

Only a few counts were recorded for this clone. The chain joins TRBV6-5 to TRBJ1-5; possible D gene TRBD1, 5 bases. Germline CDR1 MNHEY, CDR2 SVGAGI. The ends were cut back, 2 bases at V and 3 bases at J, with 8 bases in the middle. CDR3 length equals 14 residues. CDR3: CASSYDSANQPQHF. The CDR3 nucleotides read TGTGCCAGCAGTTACGACAGCGCCAATCAGCCCCAGCATTTT.

The CDR3 sequence: CASQLSYNEQFF. CDR3 in DNA: TGCGCCAGCCAATTGTCCTACAATGAGCAGTTCTTC. The chain couples TRBV5-1 to TRBJ2-1; D remains ambiguous. Between the trimmed V and J ends, which lost 7 bases and 1 base, there was a span of 6 bases. Germline lookup yields CDR1 SGHRS and CDR2 YFSETQ. This CDR3 is 12 amino acids long.

The chain uses TRBV6-5 and TRBJ2-7; 9 bases line up with TRBD1. CDR1 is MNHEY and CDR2 is SVGAGI in the germline V gene. The V segment lost 5 bases and the J segment 7 bases; nucleotides outside the gene matches: 9. The CDR3 covers 14 residues. The CDR3 DNA reads TGTGCCAGCAGTCCTACGACAGGGGGGGGAGAGCAGTACTTC. Its translation is CASSPTTGGGEQYF.

The chain uses TRBV10-3 and TRBJ2-3; D gene unclear. Trimming took 5 bases from V and 2 from J, leaving 14 bases between them. The CDR3 spans 15 residues. Germline V gene data show CDR1 as ENHRY and CDR2 as SYGVKD. CDR3 sequence: CAISLSGGSTDTQYF. DNA for the CDR3: TGTGCCATCAGTTTGAGTGGCGGTTCCACAGATACGCAGTATTTT.

V is TRBV5-6 and J is TRBJ1-1, with a possible D match to TRBD1 (6 bases). This CDR3 is 15 amino acids long. Germline V lookup: CDR1 SGHDT, CDR2 YYEEEE. Trimming stripped 1 base from V and 3 bases from J, with 13 bases between. The CDR3 is CASSLFPGADTEAFF. CDR3 coding DNA: TGTGCCAGCAGCTTGTTCCCAGGGGCAGACACTGAAGCTTTCTTT.

CDR3 region: CASSLEPSRNEQFF. DNA of the CDR3: TGTGCCAGCAGCTTAGAACCCTCGCGTAATGAGCAGTTCTTC. J is TRBJ2-1 and V is TRBV11-2; D remains ambiguous. This CDR3 spans 14 amino acids. In germline, CDR1 is SGHAT, CDR2 FQNNGV. V shed 0 bases and J shed 7 bases, with 10 bases lying between them.

This clone was seen a few times. This chain uses TRBV6-5 with TRBJ1-2; TRBD1 is a possible D gene (6 bases). Germline CDR1 reads MNHEY; CDR2 reads SVGAGI. This CDR3 is built from 16 residues. V was cut by 0 bases and J by 4 bases, with 15 bases left in between. This chain's CDR3 is CASSYSHTGQGYGYTF. The DNA of the CDR3 is TGTGCCAGCAGTTACTCGCATACAGGGCAAGGCTATGGCTACACCTTC.

This clone came up a few times. V is TRBV6-6 and J is TRBJ1-4; 8 bases are shared with TRBD1. The CDR3 has 15 amino acids. The germline gives CDR1 MNHNY, CDR2 SVGAGI (reference sequence). J gave up 8 bases and V 5 bases, and 10 bases lay outside the gene matches. This CDR3 reads CASSTGQGSGEKLFF. The CDR3 region has the DNA TGTGCCAGCAGTACCGGACAGGGTTCGGGGGAAAAACTGTTTTTT.

The chain links TRBV6-5 to TRBJ1-2; D possibly corresponds to TRBD1 (6 bases). V was clipped by 0 bases and J by 4 bases, with 12 bases between them. The CDR3 loop spans 15 amino acids. The germline V gene has CDR1 MNHEY and CDR2 SVGAGI. The chain's CDR3 is CASSYSSQGPYGYTF. The CDR3 nucleotides are TGTGCCAGCAGTTACTCGAGTCAGGGGCCCTATGGCTACACCTTC.

The CDR3 sequence: CASRLQGITEAFF. The CDR3 DNA reads as TGTGCCAGCAGGTTACAGGGGATCACTGAAGCTTTCTTT. V usage is TRBV6-6 and J usage is TRBJ1-1; 7 nucleotides match TRBD1. Germline V gene data show CDR1 as MNHNY and CDR2 as SVGAGI (reference sequence). J lost 4 bases, V lost 6 bases, and 5 bases had no gene match. The CDR3 spans 13 residues.

V is TRBV27 and J is TRBJ1-2; D ambiguous. Between the trimmed V and J ends, which lost 3 bases and 8 bases, there was a span of 13 bases. This CDR3 is 13 amino acids long. Looked up from germline, CDR1 is MNHEY and CDR2 is SMNVEV (reference sequence). DNA of the CDR3: TGTGCCAGCAGTTTTTCTACCTTCGGGGGCTACACCTTC. Translation: CASSFSTFGGYTF.

The rearrangement links TRBV5-1 to TRBJ1-6, with 10 bases that match TRBD1. CDR1 is SGHRS, CDR2 YFSETQ, per germline. Germline trimming cut 2 bases from V and 10 bases from J; bases unmatched to any gene: 6. The CDR3 sequence is 15 residues long. CDR3 DNA: TGCGCCAGCAGCTTAGGGACAGGGGATGGATCACCCCTCCACTTT. This gives the protein CASSLGTGDGSPLHF.

The chain employs TRBV5-5 and TRBJ1-4; perhaps TRBD1 as D (6 bases). Germline-derived CDR1 and CDR2 are SGHKS and YYEKEE (reference sequence). Trimming cost V 4 bases and J 4 bases, with 11 bases left between them. This CDR3 contains 14 residues. The CDR3 loop reads CASSLGQINEKLFF. The CDR3 nucleotides read TGTGCCAGCAGCCTTGGACAGATTAATGAAAAACTGTTTTTT.